This TCR beta chain derives from a study of cytomegalovirus exposure and HLA in healthy donors. Overall study results and limits: A later analysis associated some 18,000 TCR beta sequences with HLA alleles at a 0.05 false discovery rate. Under in vitro conditions, a few CMV-associated chains were confirmed as specific for CMV antigens.

13 Jbeta primers and 60 Vbeta primers were used for the PCR. Assay: immunoSEQ multiplex PCR; the TCRdb copy retains only in-frame clones and omits some. The table shows some 91,000 clones, with around 73% occurring only once. This clone was picked up a small number of times. What it recognizes is unknown. Germline V CDR1 and CDR2: MNHNS, SASEGT. The CDR3 extends over 14 amino acids. Trimming removed 6 bases at V and 1 base at J, with 13 bases between. The chain joins TRBV6-1 to TRBJ2-7; D possibly corresponds to TRBD1 (5 bases). Sequenced material: PBMCs. The sequence was collected from a middle-aged man in good health and CMV-seronegative. The CDR3 DNA is TGTGCCAGCAGAACAGGAGACCCTTCCTACGAGCAGTACTTC. Translation gives CASRTGDPSYEQYF.